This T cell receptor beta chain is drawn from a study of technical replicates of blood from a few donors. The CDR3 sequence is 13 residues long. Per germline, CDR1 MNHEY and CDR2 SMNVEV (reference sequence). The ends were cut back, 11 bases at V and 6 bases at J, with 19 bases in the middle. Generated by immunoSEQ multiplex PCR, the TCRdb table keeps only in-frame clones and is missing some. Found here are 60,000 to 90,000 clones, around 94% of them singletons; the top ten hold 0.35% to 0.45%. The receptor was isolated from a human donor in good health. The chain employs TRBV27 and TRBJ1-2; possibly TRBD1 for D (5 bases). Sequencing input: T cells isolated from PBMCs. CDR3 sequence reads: CAGRDSGTDGYTF. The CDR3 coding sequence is TGTGCCGGTCGGGACTCGGGGACCGATGGCTACACCTTC.